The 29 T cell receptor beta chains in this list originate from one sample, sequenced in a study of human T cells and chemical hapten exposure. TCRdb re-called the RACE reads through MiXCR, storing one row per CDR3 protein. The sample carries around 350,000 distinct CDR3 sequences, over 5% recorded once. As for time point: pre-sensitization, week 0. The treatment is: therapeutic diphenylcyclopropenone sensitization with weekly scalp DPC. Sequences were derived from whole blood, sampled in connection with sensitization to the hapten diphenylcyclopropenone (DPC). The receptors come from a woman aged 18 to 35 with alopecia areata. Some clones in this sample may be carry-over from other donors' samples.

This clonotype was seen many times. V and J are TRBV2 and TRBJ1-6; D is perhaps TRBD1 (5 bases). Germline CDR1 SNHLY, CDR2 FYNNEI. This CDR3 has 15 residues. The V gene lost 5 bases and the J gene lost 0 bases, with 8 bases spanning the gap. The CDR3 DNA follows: TGTGCCAGCAGTAGACAGAGCTCCTATAATTCACCCCTCCACTTT. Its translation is CASSRQSSYNSPLHF.

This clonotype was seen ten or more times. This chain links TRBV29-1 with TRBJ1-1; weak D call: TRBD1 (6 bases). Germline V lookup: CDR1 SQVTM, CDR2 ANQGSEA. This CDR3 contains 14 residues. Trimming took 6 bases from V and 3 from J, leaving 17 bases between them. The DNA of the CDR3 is TGCAGCGTCAGGGTTGGGGGGCTGGACACTGAAGCTTTCTTT. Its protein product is CSVRVGGLDTEAFF.

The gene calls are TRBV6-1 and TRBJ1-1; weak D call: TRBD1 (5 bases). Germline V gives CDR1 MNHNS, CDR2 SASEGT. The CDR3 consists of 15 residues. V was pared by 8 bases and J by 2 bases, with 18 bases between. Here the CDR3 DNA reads TGTGCCAGCCAACCCCGACAGCTTCGAAACACTGAAGCTTTCTTT. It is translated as CASQPRQLRNTEAFF.

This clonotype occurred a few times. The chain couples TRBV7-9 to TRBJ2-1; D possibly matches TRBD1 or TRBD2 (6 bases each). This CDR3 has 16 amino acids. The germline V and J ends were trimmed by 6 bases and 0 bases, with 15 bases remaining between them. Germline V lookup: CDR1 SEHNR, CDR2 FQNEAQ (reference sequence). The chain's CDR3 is CASSRFKGGSYNEQFF. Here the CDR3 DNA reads TGTGCCAGCAGTCGTTTTAAGGGGGGCTCCTACAATGAGCAGTTCTTC. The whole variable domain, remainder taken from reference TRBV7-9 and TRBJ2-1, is DTGVSQNPRHKITKRGQNVTFRCDPISEHNRLYWYRQTLGQGPEFLTYFQNEAQLEKSRLLSDRFSAERPKGSFSTLEIQRTEQGDSAMYLCASSRFKGGSYNEQFFGPGTRLTVL.

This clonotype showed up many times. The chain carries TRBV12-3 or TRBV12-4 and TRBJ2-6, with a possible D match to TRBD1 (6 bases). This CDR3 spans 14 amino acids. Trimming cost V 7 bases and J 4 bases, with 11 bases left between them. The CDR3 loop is CASKQGTGANVLTF. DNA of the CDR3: TGTGCCAGCAAGCAGGGGACAGGGGCCAACGTCCTGACTTTC.

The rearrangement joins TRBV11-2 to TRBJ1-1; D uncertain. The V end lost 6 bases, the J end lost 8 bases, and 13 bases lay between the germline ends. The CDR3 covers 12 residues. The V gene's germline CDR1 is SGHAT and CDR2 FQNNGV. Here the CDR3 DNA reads TGTGCCAGCAGAGTTTTTGAGGGAGAAGCTTTCTTT. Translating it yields CASRVFEGEAFF.

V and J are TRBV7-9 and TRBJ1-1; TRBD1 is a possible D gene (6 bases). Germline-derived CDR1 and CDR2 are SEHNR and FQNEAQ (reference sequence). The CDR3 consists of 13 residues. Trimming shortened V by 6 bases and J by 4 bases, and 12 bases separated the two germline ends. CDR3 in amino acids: CASSHRDTTEAFF. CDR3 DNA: TGTGCCAGCAGTCACAGGGATACCACTGAAGCTTTCTTT.

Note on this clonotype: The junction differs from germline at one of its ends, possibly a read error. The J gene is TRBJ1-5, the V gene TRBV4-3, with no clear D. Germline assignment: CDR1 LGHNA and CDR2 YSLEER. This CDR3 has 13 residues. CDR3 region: CAGSQARNQPQHF. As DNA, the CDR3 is TGCGCCGGCAGCCAAGCCCGCAATCAGCCCCAGCATTTT.

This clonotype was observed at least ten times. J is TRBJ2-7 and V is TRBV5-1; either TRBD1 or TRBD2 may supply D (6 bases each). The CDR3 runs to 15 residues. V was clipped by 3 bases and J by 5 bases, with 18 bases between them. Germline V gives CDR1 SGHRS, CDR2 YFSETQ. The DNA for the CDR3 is TGCGCCAGCAGCTCTCAGCCATTGGGGGGCGACGAGCAGTACTTC. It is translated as CASSSQPLGGDEQYF.

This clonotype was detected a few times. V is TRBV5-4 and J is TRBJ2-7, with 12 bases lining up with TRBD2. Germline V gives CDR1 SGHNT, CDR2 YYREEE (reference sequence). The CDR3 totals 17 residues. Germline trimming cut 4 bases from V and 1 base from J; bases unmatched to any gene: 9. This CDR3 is CASSKGETSGGSYEQYF. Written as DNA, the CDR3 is TGTGCCAGCAGCAAGGGTGAGACTAGCGGGGGATCCTACGAGCAGTACTTC. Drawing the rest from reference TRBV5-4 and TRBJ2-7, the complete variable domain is ETGVTQSPTHLIKTRGQQVTLRCSSQSGHNTVSWYQQALGQGPQFIFQYYREEENGRGNFPPRFSGLQFPNYSSELNVNALELDDSALYLCASSKGETSGGSYEQYFGPGTRLTVT.

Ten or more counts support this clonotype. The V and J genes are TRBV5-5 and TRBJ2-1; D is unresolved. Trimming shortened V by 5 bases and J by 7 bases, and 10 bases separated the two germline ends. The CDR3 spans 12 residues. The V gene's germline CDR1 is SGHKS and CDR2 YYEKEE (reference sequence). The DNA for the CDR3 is TGTGCCAGCAGACGCGGTACGAATGAGCAGTTCTTC. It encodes CASRRGTNEQFF.

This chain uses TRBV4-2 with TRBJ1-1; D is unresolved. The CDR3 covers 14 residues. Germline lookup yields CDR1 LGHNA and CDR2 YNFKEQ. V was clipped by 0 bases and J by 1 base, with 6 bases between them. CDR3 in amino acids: CASSQDPSNTEAFF. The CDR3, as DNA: TGTGCCAGCAGCCAAGATCCTTCGAACACTGAAGCTTTCTTT.

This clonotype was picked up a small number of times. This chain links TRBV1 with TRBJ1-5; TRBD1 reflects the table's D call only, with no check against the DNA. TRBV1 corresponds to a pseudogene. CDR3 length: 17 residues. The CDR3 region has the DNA TGCACCAGCAGCCGAGAGGTCCCGCACAGGGAGAATGAGCCCCAGCATTTT. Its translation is CTSSREVPHRENEPQHF.

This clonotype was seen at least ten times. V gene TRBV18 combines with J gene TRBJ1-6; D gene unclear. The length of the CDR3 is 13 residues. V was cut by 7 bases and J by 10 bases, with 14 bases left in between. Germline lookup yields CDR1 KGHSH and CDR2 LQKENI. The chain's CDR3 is CASFPTAESPLHF. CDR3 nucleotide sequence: TGTGCCAGCTTCCCGACGGCGGAGTCACCCCTCCACTTT.

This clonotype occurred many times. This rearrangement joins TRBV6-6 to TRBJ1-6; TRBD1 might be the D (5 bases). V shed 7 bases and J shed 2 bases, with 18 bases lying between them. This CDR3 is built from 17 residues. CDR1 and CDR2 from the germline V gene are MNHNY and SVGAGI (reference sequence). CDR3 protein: CASTGTGGATYNSPLHF. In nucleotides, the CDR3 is TGTGCCAGCACCGGAACAGGCGGGGCGACCTATAATTCACCCCTCCACTTT.

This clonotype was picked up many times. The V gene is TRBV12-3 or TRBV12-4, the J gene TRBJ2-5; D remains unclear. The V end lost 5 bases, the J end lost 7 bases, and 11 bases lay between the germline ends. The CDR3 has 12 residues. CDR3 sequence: CASSLQLATQYF. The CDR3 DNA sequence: TGTGCCAGCAGTCTCCAGTTAGCGACCCAGTACTTC.

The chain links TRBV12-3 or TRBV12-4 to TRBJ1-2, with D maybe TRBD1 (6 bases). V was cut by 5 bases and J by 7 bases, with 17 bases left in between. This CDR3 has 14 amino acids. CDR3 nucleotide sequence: TGTGCCAGCAGTCCACATGGGACAACCCGTGGCTACACCTTC. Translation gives CASSPHGTTRGYTF.

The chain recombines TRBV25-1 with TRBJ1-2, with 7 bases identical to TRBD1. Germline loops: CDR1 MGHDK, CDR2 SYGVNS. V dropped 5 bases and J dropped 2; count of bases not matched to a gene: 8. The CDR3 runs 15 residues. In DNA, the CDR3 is TGTGCCAGCAGTCCTCAGACAGGGCGAAACTATGGCTACACCTTC. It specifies CASSPQTGRNYGYTF.

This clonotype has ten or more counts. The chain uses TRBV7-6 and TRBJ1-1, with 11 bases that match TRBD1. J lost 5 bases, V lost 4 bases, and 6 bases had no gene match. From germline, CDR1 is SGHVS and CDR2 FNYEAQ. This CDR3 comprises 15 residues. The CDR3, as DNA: TGTGCCAGCAGCTCCCGCGGGACAGGGGGTACTGAAGCTTTCTTT. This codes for CASSSRGTGGTEAFF.

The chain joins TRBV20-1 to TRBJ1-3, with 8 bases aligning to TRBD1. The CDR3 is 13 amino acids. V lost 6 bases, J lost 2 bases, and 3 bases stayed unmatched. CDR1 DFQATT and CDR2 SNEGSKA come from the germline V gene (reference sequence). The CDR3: CSAEDRAGNTIYF. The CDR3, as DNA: TGCAGTGCGGAGGACAGGGCTGGAAACACCATATATTTT.

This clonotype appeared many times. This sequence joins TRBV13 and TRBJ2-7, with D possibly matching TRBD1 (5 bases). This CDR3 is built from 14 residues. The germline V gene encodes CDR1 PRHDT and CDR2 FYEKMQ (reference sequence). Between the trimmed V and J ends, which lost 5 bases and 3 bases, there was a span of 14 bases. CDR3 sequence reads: CASSPRPTDYEQYF. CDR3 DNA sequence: TGTGCCAGCAGCCCTAGGCCGACAGACTACGAGCAGTACTTC.

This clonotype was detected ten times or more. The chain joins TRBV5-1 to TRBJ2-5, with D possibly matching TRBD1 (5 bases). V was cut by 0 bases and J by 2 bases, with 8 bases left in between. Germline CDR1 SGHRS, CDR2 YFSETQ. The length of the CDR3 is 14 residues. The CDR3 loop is CASSLESGQETQYF. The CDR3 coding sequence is TGCGCCAGCAGCTTGGAGTCAGGGCAAGAGACCCAGTACTTC.

The CDR3 DNA follows: TGCAGCGCCCTATTTGGGGGGAATTCACCCCTCCACTTT. This sequence encodes CSALFGGNSPLHF. The chain uses TRBV29-1 and TRBJ1-6; a possible D gene is TRBD1 (5 bases). The germline V gene encodes CDR1 SQVTM and CDR2 ANQGSEA. V was pared by 7 bases and J by 7 bases, with 14 bases between. The CDR3 totals 13 residues.

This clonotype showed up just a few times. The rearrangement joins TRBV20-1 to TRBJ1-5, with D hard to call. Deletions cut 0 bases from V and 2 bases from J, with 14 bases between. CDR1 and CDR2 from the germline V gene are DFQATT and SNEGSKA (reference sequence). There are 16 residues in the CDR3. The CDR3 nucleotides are TGCAGTGCTAGAGATTTTAAGAGTTTGGGCAATCAGCCCCAGCATTTT. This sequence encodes CSARDFKSLGNQPQHF.

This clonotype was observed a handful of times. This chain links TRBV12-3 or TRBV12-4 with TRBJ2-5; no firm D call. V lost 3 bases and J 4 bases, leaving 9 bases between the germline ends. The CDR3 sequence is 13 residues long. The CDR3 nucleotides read TGTGCCAGCAGTTTGACCGCATCAGAGACCCAGTACTTC. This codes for CASSLTASETQYF.

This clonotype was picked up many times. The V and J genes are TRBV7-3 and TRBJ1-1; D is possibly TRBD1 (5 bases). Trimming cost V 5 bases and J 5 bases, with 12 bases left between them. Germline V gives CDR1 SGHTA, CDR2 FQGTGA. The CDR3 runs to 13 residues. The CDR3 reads CASSRSGGTEAFF. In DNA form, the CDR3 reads TGTGCCAGCAGCAGATCCGGGGGGACTGAAGCTTTCTTT.

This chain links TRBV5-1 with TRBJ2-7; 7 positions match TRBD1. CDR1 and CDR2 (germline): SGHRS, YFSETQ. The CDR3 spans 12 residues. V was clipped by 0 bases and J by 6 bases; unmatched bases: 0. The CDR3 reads CASSLDRGEQYF. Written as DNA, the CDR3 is TGCGCCAGCAGCTTGGACAGGGGCGAGCAGTACTTC. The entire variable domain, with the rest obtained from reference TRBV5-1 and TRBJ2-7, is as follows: KAGVTQTPRYLIKTRGQQVTLSCSPISGHRSVSWYQQTPGQGLQFLFEYFSETQRNKGNFPGRFSGRQFSNSRSEMNVSTLELGDSALYLCASSLDRGEQYFGPGTRLTVT.

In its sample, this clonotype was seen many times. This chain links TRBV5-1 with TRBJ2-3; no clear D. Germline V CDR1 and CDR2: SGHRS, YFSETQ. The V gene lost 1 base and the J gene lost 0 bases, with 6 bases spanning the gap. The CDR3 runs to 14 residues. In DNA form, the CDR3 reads TGCGCCAGCAGCTTGTCGGCTAGCACAGATACGCAGTATTTT. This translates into CASSLSASTDTQYF.

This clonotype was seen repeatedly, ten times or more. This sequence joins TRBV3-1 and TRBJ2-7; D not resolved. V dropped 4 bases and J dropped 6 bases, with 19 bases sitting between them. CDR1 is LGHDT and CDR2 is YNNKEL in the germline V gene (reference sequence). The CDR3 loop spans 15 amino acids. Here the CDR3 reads CASSPSGVYRTEQYF. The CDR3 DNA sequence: TGTGCCAGCAGCCCCTCAGGTGTCTACCGTACCGAGCAGTACTTC.